These T cell receptor beta chains were read from a single sample in a study of early T cells in non-severe SARS-CoV-2 infection. In TCRdb, the 5' RACE reads were re-called with MiXCR into one record per CDR3 protein. The sample consists of roughly 34,000 distinct CDR3 sequences, roughly 4.5% of them appearing once. Sequenced sample: whole blood. The receptors come from an adult who was a healthcare worker with PCR-confirmed SARS-CoV-2 infection or an uninfected control (not recorded which). Each CDR3 is given with its conserved first and last residue. A D gene is named only where the DNA matches it firmly. Only some rows state a clone size, as once, few, many or a class for expanded clones.

V,size,D,J,CDR3,DNA
TRBV11-2,many,TRBD2,TRBJ2-4,CASSALAGGDIQYF,TGTGCCAGCAGCGCTCTCGCGGGGGGCGACATTCAGTACTTC
TRBV28,few,NA,TRBJ1-6,CASSRVDSPLHF,TGTGCCAGCAGTAGGGTTGATTCACCCCTCCACTTT
TRBV12-3/TRBV12-4,few,TRBD2,TRBJ2-7,CASSTASGGSYEQYF,TGTGCCAGCAGTACCGCTAGCGGGGGCTCCTACGAGCAGTACTTC
TRBV12-3/TRBV12-4,many,TRBD1,TRBJ1-5,CASSMRQGRNQPQHF,TGTGCCAGCAGCATGAGACAGGGTAGGAATCAGCCCCAGCATTTT
TRBV28,many,NA,TRBJ1-6,CASSLRGSYNSPLHF,TGTGCCAGCAGTTTGAGGGGAAGCTATAATTCACCCCTCCACTTT
TRBV6-1,many,NA,TRBJ2-3,CASPGGDRLWYF,TGTGCCAGCCCAGGGGGGGACAGGCTTTGGTATTTT
TRBV5-6,NA,TRBD2,TRBJ2-3,CASSLEVAGGPDTQYF,TGTGCCAGCAGCTTGGAGGTAGCGGGGGGCCCAGATACGCAGTATTTT
TRBV12-3/TRBV12-4,NA,NA,TRBJ2-3,CASSFTSQGRAQYF,TGTGCCAGCAGTTTCACCTCCCAGGGGCGTGCGCAGTATTTT
TRBV12-3/TRBV12-4,many,NA,TRBJ2-5,CASRLTGFQETQYF,TGTGCCAGCAGGCTGACGGGGTTCCAAGAGACCCAGTACTTC
TRBV7-2,NA,NA,TRBJ2-1,CASSLEGGPTEFF,TGTGCCAGCAGCTTGGAGGGGGGGCCGACGGAGTTCTTC
TRBV20-1,many,NA,TRBJ2-7,CSATRDFSYEQYF,TGCAGTGCTACCCGGGACTTCTCCTACGAGCAGTACTTC
TRBV7-9,few,NA,TRBJ1-1,CASSLQGWVTEAFF,TGTGCCAGCAGCTTGCAGGGTTGGGTCACTGAAGCTTTCTTT
TRBV20-1,NA,NA,TRBJ2-7,CSARDSGRTAEQYF,TGCAGTGCTAGAGATTCTGGGCGCACGGCTGAACAGTACTTC
TRBV12-3/TRBV12-4,many,TRBD2,TRBJ2-1,CASSLAGFNEQFF,TGTGCCAGCAGTCTAGCGGGGTTCAATGAGCAGTTCTTC
TRBV7-2,many,TRBD2,TRBJ2-7,CASSLGTSVSYEQYF,TGTGCCAGCAGCTTAGGGACTAGCGTTTCCTACGAGCAGTACTTC
TRBV20-1,NA,NA,TRBJ1-2,CSASRTYYGYTF,TGCAGTGCTAGCAGGACTTACTATGGCTACACCTTC
TRBV7-6,many,NA,TRBJ2-3,CASSPPLADTQYF,TGTGCCAGCAGCCCCCCATTGGCAGATACGCAGTATTTT
TRBV21-1,many,NA,TRBJ2-7,CASSKHRVTCKTHEQYF,TGTGCCAGCAGCAAACATCGGGTAACCTGCAAAACCCACGAGCAGTACTTC
TRBV6-6,NA,NA,TRBJ2-1,CASKRQDVRNEQFF,TGTGCCAGCAAACGACAGGACGTCAGGAATGAGCAGTTCTTC
TRBV4-3,NA,NA,TRBJ1-4,CASSQDPLGSWEEKLFF,TGCGCCAGCAGCCAAGACCCCCTCGGCTCCTGGGAAGAAAAACTGTTTTTT
TRBV7-9,few,NA,TRBJ2-1,CASSLGPGKYNEQFF,TGTGCCAGCAGCTTAGGGCCCGGGAAGTACAATGAGCAGTTCTTC
TRBV28,many,NA,TRBJ1-2,CASSYAGLKGSGYTF,TGTGCCAGCAGTTACGCGGGGCTAAAAGGGTCAGGCTACACCTTC
TRBV29-1,few,TRBD2,TRBJ2-1,CSVDWRASGNEQFF,TGCAGCGTTGATTGGAGGGCTAGCGGCAATGAGCAGTTCTTC
TRBV19,NA,NA,TRBJ1-5,CASSDQTGLNQPQHF,TGTGCCAGTAGTGACCAAACGGGCCTCAATCAGCCCCAGCATTTT
TRBV3-1,NA,TRBD2,TRBJ2-7,CASSPIGTSGYEQYF,TGTGCCAGCAGCCCTATCGGGACTAGCGGTTACGAGCAGTACTTC
TRBV7-9,many,NA,TRBJ2-7,CASSPGTGYYEQYF,TGTGCCAGCAGCCCCGGGACGGGGTACTACGAGCAGTACTTC
TRBV4-2,NA,NA,TRBJ2-1,CASSQEPADNEQFF,TGTGCCAGCAGCCAAGAGCCCGCAGACAATGAGCAGTTCTTC
TRBV7-2,many,TRBD1,TRBJ2-1,CASSLLNPGQGDNEQFF,TGTGCCAGCAGCTTATTAAACCCCGGACAGGGGGACAATGAGCAGTTCTTC
TRBV7-9,few,NA,TRBJ2-1,CASSPYTRDEQFF,TGTGCCAGCAGCCCTTACACTCGGGATGAGCAGTTCTTC
TRBV7-2,many,NA,TRBJ1-6,CASSLPSQGGGSPLHF,TGTGCCAGCAGCCTACCATCTCAGGGTGGGGGTTCACCCCTCCACTTT
TRBV20-1,few,NA,TRBJ2-4,CSARDPLEAKNIQYF,TGCAGTGCTAGAGATCCCTTGGAGGCCAAAAACATTCAGTACTTC
TRBV24-1,many,TRBD1,TRBJ2-7,CATSEGTGVSPADEQYF,TGTGCCACCAGTGAGGGGACAGGGGTCTCTCCCGCGGACGAGCAGTACTTC
TRBV2,many,TRBD1,TRBJ1-2,CASNWQGAYGYTF,TGTGCCAGCAACTGGCAGGGGGCCTATGGCTACACCTTC
TRBV4-3,many,NA,TRBJ2-3,CASSQEPGTDTQYF,TGCGCCAGCAGCCAAGAACCGGGGACAGATACGCAGTATTTT